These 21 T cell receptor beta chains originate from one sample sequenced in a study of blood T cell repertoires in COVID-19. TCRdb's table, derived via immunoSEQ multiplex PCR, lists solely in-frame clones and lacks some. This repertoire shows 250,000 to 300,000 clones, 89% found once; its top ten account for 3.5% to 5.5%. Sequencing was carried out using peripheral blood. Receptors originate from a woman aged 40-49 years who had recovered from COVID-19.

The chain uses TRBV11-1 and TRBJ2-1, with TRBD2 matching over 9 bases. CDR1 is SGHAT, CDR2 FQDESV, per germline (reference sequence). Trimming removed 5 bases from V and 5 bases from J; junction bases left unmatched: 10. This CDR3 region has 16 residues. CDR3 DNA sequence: TGTGCCAGCAGCCCAGGGGCGGGGGGGCTCAACAATGAGCAGTTCTTC. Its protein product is CASSPGAGGLNNEQFF.

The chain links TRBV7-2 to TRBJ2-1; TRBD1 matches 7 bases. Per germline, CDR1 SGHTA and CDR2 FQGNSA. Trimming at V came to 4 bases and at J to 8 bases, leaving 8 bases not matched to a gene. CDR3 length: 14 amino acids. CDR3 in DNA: TGTGCCAGCAGCTCACCCGGACAGGTCTATGAGCAGTTCTTC. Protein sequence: CASSSPGQVYEQFF.

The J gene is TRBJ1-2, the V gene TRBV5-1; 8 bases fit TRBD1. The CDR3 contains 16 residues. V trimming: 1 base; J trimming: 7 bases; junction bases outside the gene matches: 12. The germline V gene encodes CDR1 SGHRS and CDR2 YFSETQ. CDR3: CASSLFRGQAVGGYTF. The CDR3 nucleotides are TGCGCCAGCAGCTTGTTCCGGGGACAGGCGGTGGGTGGCTACACCTTC.

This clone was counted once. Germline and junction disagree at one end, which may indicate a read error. The CDR3 DNA follows: TGTGCCAGTAGTTATGAGGGTCCCGGTGGAAACACCATATATTTT. Its protein product is CASSYEGPGGNTIYF. The chain is built from TRBV6-5 and TRBJ1-3; no reliable D call. Looked up from germline, CDR1 is MNHEY and CDR2 is SVGAGI. This CDR3 spans 15 amino acids.

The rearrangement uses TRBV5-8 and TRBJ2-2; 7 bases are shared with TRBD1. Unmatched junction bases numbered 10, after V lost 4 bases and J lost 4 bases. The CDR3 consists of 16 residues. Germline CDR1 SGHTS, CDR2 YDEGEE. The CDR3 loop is CASSHTGAPGTGELFF. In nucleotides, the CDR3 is TGTGCCAGCAGCCATACAGGGGCCCCGGGCACCGGGGAGCTGTTTTTT.

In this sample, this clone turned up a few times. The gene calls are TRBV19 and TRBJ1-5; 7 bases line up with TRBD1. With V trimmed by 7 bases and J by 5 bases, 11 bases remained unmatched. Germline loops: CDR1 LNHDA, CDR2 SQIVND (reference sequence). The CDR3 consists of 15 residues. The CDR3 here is CASTTQEGAHQPQHF. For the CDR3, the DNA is TGTGCCAGTACCACACAGGAGGGGGCGCATCAGCCCCAGCATTTT.

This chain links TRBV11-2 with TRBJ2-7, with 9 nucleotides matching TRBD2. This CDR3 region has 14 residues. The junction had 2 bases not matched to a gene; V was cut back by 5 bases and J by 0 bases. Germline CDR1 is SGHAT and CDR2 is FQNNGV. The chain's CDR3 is CASSHSGSSYEQYV. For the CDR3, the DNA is TGTGCCAGCAGCCATAGCGGGAGCTCCTACGAGCAGTACGTC.

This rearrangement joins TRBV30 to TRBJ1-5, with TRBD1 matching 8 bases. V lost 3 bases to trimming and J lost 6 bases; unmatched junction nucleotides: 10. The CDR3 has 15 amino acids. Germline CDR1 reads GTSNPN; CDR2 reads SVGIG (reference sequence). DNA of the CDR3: TGTGCCTGGAGCGTAAATACAGGGGGAAGTCAGCCCCAGCATTTT. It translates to CAWSVNTGGSQPQHF.

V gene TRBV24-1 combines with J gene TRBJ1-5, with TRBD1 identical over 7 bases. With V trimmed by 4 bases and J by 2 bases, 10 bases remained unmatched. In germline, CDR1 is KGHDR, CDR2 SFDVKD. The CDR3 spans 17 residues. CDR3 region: CATSENDRAVGNQPQHF. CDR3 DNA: TGTGCCACCAGTGAGAACGACAGGGCCGTGGGCAATCAGCCCCAGCATTTT.

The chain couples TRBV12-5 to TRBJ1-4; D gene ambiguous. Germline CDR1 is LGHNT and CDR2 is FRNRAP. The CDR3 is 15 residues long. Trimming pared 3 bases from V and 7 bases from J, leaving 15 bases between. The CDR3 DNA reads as TGTGCTAGTGGTTTAGGTGAGGGAAGTAGTGAAAAACTGTTTTTT. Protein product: CASGLGEGSSEKLFF.

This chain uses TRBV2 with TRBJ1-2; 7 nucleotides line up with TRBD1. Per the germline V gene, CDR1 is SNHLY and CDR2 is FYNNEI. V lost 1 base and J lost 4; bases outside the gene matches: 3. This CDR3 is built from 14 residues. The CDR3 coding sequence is TGTGCCAGCAGTGAAGATGCAGGGGGCTATGGCTACACCTTC. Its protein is CASSEDAGGYGYTF. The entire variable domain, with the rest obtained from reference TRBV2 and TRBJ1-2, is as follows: EPEVTQTPSHQVTQMGQEVILRCVPISNHLYFYWYRQILGQKVEFLVSFYNNEISEKSEIFDDQFSVERPDGSNFTLKIRSTKLEDSAMYFCASSEDAGGYGYTFGSGTRLTVV.

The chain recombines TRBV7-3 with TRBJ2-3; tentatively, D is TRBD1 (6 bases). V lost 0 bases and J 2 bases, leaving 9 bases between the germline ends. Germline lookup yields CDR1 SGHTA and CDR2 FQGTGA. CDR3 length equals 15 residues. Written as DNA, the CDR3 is TGTGCCAGCAGCTTAACGGGGGCTGACACAGATACGCAGTATTTT. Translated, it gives CASSLTGADTDTQYF.

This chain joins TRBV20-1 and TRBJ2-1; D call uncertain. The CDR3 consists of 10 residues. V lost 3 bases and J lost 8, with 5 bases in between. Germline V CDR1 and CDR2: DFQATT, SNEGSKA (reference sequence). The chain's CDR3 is CSARRYEQFF. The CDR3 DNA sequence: TGCAGTGCTAGGAGATATGAGCAGTTCTTC.

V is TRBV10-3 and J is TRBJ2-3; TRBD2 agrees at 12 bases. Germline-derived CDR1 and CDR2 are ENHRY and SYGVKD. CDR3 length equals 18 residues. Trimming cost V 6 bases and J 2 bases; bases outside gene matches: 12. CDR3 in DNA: TGTGCCATCAGAATGACTAGCGGGGGCCCAAAATACACAGATACGCAGTATTTT. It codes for CAIRMTSGGPKYTDTQYF.

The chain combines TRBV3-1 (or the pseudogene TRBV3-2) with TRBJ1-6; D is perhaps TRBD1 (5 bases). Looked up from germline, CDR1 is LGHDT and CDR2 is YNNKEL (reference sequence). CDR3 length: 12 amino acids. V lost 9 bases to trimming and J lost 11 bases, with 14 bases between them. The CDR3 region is CASQGKGTPLHF. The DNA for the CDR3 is TGTGCCAGTCAGGGTAAGGGGACACCCCTCCACTTT.

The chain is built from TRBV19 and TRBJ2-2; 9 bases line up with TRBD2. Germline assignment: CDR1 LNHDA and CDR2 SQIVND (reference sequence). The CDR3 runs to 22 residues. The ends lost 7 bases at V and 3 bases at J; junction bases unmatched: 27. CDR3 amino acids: CASINSGPLAGLPAGDTGELFF. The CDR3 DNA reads TGTGCCAGTATTAATAGCGGCCCCCTAGCGGGGTTACCCGCCGGGGACACCGGGGAGCTGTTTTTT.

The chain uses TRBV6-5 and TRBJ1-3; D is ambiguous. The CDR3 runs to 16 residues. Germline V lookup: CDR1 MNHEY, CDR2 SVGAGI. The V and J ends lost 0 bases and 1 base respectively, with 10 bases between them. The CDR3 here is CASSYSSQVSGNTIYF. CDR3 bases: TGTGCCAGCAGTTACTCGTCACAAGTTTCTGGAAACACCATATATTTT.

The CDR3 spells CASSVGAGEGDEQFF. For the CDR3, the DNA is TGTGCCAGCAGCGTAGGAGCGGGAGAAGGGGATGAGCAGTTCTTC. J is TRBJ2-1 and V is TRBV9, with 8 bases fitting TRBD2. CDR1 and CDR2 (germline): SGDLS, YYNGEE. The CDR3 consists of 15 residues. V shed 0 bases and J 8 bases; nucleotides not matched to a gene: 7. The variable domain in full, completed from reference TRBV9 and TRBJ2-1, reads DSGVTQTPKHLITATGQRVTLRCSPRSGDLSVYWYQQSLDQGLQFLIQYYNGEERAKGNILERFSAQQFPDLHSELNLSSLELGDSALYFCASSVGAGEGDEQFFGPGTRLTVL.

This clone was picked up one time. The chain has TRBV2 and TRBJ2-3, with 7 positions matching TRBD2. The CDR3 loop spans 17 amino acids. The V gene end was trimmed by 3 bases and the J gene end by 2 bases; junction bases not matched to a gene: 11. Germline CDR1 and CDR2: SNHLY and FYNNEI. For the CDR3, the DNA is TGTGCCAGCAGTGATGGGCTTTTTGGGGGGGTCACAGATACGCAGTATTTT. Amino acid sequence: CASSDGLFGGVTDTQYF.

Here the CDR3 reads CASSIGTESSSGNTIYF. Here the CDR3 DNA reads TGTGCCAGCAGCATAGGGACAGAATCAAGCTCTGGAAACACCATATATTTT. V usage is TRBV5-4 and J usage is TRBJ1-3; 7 bases fit TRBD1. This CDR3 has 17 residues. Germline loops: CDR1 SGHNT, CDR2 YYREEE (reference sequence). The junction had 10 bases not matched to a gene; V was cut back by 4 bases and J by 0 bases.

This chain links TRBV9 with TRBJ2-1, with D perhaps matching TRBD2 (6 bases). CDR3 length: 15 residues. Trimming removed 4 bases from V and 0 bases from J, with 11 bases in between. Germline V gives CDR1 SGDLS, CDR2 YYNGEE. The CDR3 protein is CASSRTGDSYNEQFF. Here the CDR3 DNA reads TGTGCCAGCAGCCGAACGGGGGACTCCTACAATGAGCAGTTCTTC.